What follows are 25 T cell receptor beta chains derived from one specimen sequenced in a study of T cell responses to AZD1222 COVID-19 vaccine. Libraries were prepared by immunoSEQ multiplex PCR; TCRdb keeps only in-frame clonotypes and omits some of them. The sample lists over 100,000 clones, nearly 90% occurring once. The sequences come from peripheral blood, collected on day 0 of MenACWY control vaccination. These receptors were obtained from an adult in good health.

The rearrangement links TRBV12-2 to TRBJ1-3. TRBV12-2 is labeled a pseudogene. This CDR3 spans 18 amino acids. Here the CDR3 DNA reads TGTGCAAGTCGCTCCCGTCGCCGGTTAAGAGACCCTGGAAACACCATATATTTT. Translation: CASRSRRRLRDPGNTIYF.

Comments on this clone: At one end the junction does not follow the germline gene, possibly because of a read error. Here the CDR3 reads CASSLEVGVSDTQYF. The CDR3 coding sequence is TGTGCTAGCAGCTTAGAAGTGGGCGTCTCAGATACGCAGTATTTT. This sequence joins TRBV7-7 and TRBJ2-3, with D unresolved. The germline V gene has CDR1 SSHAT and CDR2 FNYEAQ (reference sequence). This CDR3 region has 15 residues.

This clone came up once. This chain uses TRBV2 with TRBJ1-5, with 7 bases that match TRBD1. The CDR3 extends over 15 amino acids. The J segment lost 0 bases and the V segment lost 6 bases, leaving 5 bases of the junction unmatched. Looked up from germline, CDR1 is SNHLY and CDR2 is FYNNEI. For the CDR3, the DNA is TGTGCCAGCAGCTACAGGGGATATAGCAATCAGCCCCAGCATTTT. Its protein is CASSYRGYSNQPQHF.

This clone appeared a single time. This chain joins TRBV5-6 and TRBJ1-1; tentatively, D is TRBD1 (5 bases). The V gene's germline CDR1 is SGHDT and CDR2 YYEEEE. V lost 0 bases and J 4 bases, leaving 7 bases between the germline ends. The CDR3 is made up of 13 amino acids. CDR3 in DNA: TGTGCCAGCAGCTTGGAGGGGTTCACTGAAGCTTTCTTT. Its translation is CASSLEGFTEAFF.

The CDR3 reads CASSQDGRGGDTQYF. CDR3 sequence (DNA): TGCGCCAGCAGCCAAGATGGCAGAGGTGGAGATACGCAGTATTTT. This chain joins TRBV4-3 and TRBJ2-3; D gene ambiguous. Per germline, CDR1 LGHNA and CDR2 YSLEER. The CDR3 runs 15 residues. V was pared by 0 bases and J by 5 bases, with 12 bases between.

This clone has only a few counts. The CDR3 loop is CASTHAGGPGTGELFF. The CDR3 DNA reads TGTGCCAGCACCCACGCGGGAGGGCCAGGGACCGGGGAGCTGTTTTTT. V is TRBV11-2 and J is TRBJ2-2, with 9 bases fitting TRBD2. The CDR3 runs 16 residues. Germline V lookup: CDR1 SGHAT, CDR2 FQNNGV. V lost 7 bases to trimming and J lost 5 bases; unmatched junction nucleotides: 11.

In its sample, this clone was seen a few times. The rearrangement links TRBV18 to TRBJ2-1; 15 bases match TRBD2. V was pared by 3 bases and J by 6 bases, with 18 bases of the junction left unmatched. Germline V gives CDR1 KGHSH, CDR2 LQKENI. CDR3 length equals 21 residues. The CDR3 protein is CASSPPLGLAGGVFTSNEQFF. DNA for the CDR3: TGTGCCAGCTCACCGCCACTCGGACTAGCGGGAGGGGTATTTACGAGCAATGAGCAGTTCTTC.

The genes are TRBV12-3 or TRBV12-4 and TRBJ1-2; 7 nucleotides match TRBD1. The CDR3 is 12 amino acids. The ends lost 4 bases at V and 8 bases at J; junction bases unmatched: 4. The CDR3 loop is CASSSQGGGYTF. CDR3 nucleotide sequence: TGTGCCAGCAGTTCCCAGGGGGGCGGCTACACCTTC.

The chain has TRBV4-3 and TRBJ1-2; 8 nucleotides align to TRBD1. Losses at the gene ends were 0 bases for V and 3 bases for J; bases not matched to a gene: 6. The CDR3 extends over 16 amino acids. Germline V gene sequence: CDR1 LGHNA, CDR2 YSLEER. CDR3 amino acids: CASSQDLGQGDYGYTF. DNA of the CDR3: TGCGCCAGCAGCCAAGATCTCGGACAGGGTGACTATGGCTACACCTTC.

This chain connects TRBV4-2 to TRBJ2-3; D remains ambiguous. Deletions cut 1 base from V and 5 bases from J, with 10 bases between. CDR3 size: 14 residues. The germline V gene has CDR1 LGHNA and CDR2 YNFKEQ. The CDR3 region has the DNA TGTGCCAGCAGCCAAGTTGTCCGTCGAGATACGCAGTATTTT. Its translation is CASSQVVRRDTQYF.

This chain uses TRBV5-1 with TRBJ2-1, with 8 positions matching TRBD2. V was pared by 4 bases and J by 6 bases, with 18 bases of the junction left unmatched. This CDR3 contains 18 residues. The germline V gene has CDR1 SGHRS and CDR2 YFSETQ. The CDR3 DNA reads TGCGCCAGCAGCCCATCGCCCTCCCCTAGCGGGTCCGGCAATGAGCAGTTCTTC. Residues: CASSPSPSPSGSGNEQFF.

This clone was detected only a few times. The chain uses TRBV29-1 and TRBJ2-5; the D gene is possibly TRBD1 (6 bases). Germline V gives CDR1 SQVTM, CDR2 ANQGSEA. Trimming shortened V by 5 bases and J by 1 base, and 17 bases separated the two germline ends. The CDR3 loop spans 15 amino acids. CDR3 sequence: CSVKALNRVQETQYF. The CDR3 DNA is TGCAGCGTTAAGGCACTAAACAGGGTCCAAGAGACCCAGTACTTC.

The chain carries TRBV29-1 and TRBJ2-7; TRBD1 matches at 7 bases. The ends lost 6 bases at V and 4 bases at J; junction bases unmatched: 9. CDR1 and CDR2 (germline): SQVTM, ANQGSEA. The CDR3 consists of 13 residues. As DNA, the CDR3 is TGCAGCGTCGGCCGGACAGGAGATTACGAGCAGTACTTC. Translated: CSVGRTGDYEQYF.

The chain has TRBV28 and TRBJ1-2, with 9 bases aligning to TRBD1. This CDR3 comprises 13 residues. Germline CDR1 and CDR2: MDHEN and SYDVKM. V trimming: 6 bases; J trimming: 8 bases; junction bases outside the gene matches: 7. CDR3 nucleotides: TGTGCCAGCAGGCGACAGGGGGGTTGGGGCTACACCTTC. This codes for CASRRQGGWGYTF.

This rearrangement joins TRBV5-1 to TRBJ1-2, with D perhaps matching TRBD1 (6 bases). The CDR3 length is 13 residues. Germline-derived CDR1 and CDR2 are SGHRS and YFSETQ. Trimming removed 3 bases from V and 4 bases from J, with 10 bases in between. The CDR3: CASSSQTGYGYTF. The CDR3 DNA reads TGCGCCAGCAGCTCGCAGACAGGCTATGGCTACACCTTC.

This clone was counted a single time. The chain joins TRBV28 to TRBJ1-3; no reliable D call. The CDR3 is 15 residues long. Trimming took off 2 bases at V and 0 bases at J, with 8 bases between the two ends. Germline assignment: CDR1 MDHEN and CDR2 SYDVKM. CDR3 amino acids: CASSLTANSGNTIYF. CDR3 DNA sequence: TGTGCCAGCAGTTTAACGGCGAACTCTGGAAACACCATATATTTT.

The rearrangement joins TRBV7-2 to TRBJ2-2; no clear D gene. Trimming took off 3 bases at V and 6 bases at J, with 8 bases between the two ends. The CDR3 has 13 residues. The germline CDR1 and CDR2 sequences are SGHTA and FQGNSA. The CDR3 DNA reads TGTGCCAGCAGCTTCTTACGGGCCGGGGAGCTGTTTTTT. The encoded protein is CASSFLRAGELFF.

The chain is built from TRBV6-6 and TRBJ2-3; TRBD2 matches 8 bases. The CDR3 sequence is 16 residues long. The ends lost 3 bases at V and 2 bases at J; junction bases unmatched: 7. Germline-derived CDR1 and CDR2 are MNHNY and SVGAGI (reference sequence). The DNA for the CDR3 is TGTGCCAGCAGTTATCGTCCAGCGGGGGTCACAGATACGCAGTATTTT. Translation gives CASSYRPAGVTDTQYF.

This clone was detected only once. The CDR3 bases are TGTGCCAGCAGCTTAGAGCCAGGAAGGGGGACCCAGTACTTC. Protein product: CASSLEPGRGTQYF. The V gene is TRBV7-2, the J gene TRBJ2-5; tentative D call: TRBD1 (5 bases). This CDR3 has 14 residues. The V end lost 1 base, the J end lost 7 bases, and 13 bases lay between the germline ends. Germline assignment: CDR1 SGHTA and CDR2 FQGNSA. The whole variable domain, remainder taken from reference TRBV7-2 and TRBJ2-5, is GAGVSQSPSNKVTEKGKDVELRCDPISGHTALYWYRQSLGQGLEFLIYFQGNSAPDKSGLPSDRFSAERTGGSVSTLTIQRTQQEDSAVYLCASSLEPGRGTQYFGPGTRLLVL.

The CDR3 nucleotides read TGTGCCAGCAGCACTGGGATTCCGAATGAAAAACTGTTTTTT. Its protein product is CASSTGIPNEKLFF. The J gene is TRBJ1-4, the V gene TRBV5-4; D gene uncertain. Trimming removed 4 bases from V and 5 bases from J, with 12 bases in between. The CDR3 totals 14 residues. Per the germline V gene, CDR1 is SGHNT and CDR2 is YYREEE (reference sequence).

This rearrangement joins TRBV9 to TRBJ1-5, with D possibly being TRBD1 (6 bases). V lost 3 bases and J lost 4, with 23 bases in between. Germline CDR1 and CDR2: SGDLS and YYNGEE. This CDR3 has 18 residues. DNA of the CDR3: TGTGCCAGCAGCGCCCGGGGGGGGCTAAATACCGGTAATCAGCCCCAGCATTTT. Its translation: CASSARGGLNTGNQPQHF.

V and J are TRBV5-6 and TRBJ2-2; TRBD2 is a possible D gene (5 bases). Germline assignment: CDR1 SGHDT and CDR2 YYEEEE. With 0 bases removed from V and 6 bases from J, the gap between germline ends came to 9 bases. The CDR3 runs to 14 residues. Written as DNA, the CDR3 is TGTGCCAGCAGCTTGGACCCGGGGTCCGGGGAGCTGTTTTTT. Translated, it gives CASSLDPGSGELFF. The whole variable domain, filled in from reference TRBV5-6 and TRBJ2-2, reads DAGVTQSPTHLIKTRGQQVTLRCSPKSGHDTVSWYQQALGQGPQFIFQYYEEEERQRGNFPDRFSGHQFPNYSSELNVNALLLGDSALYLCASSLDPGSGELFFGEGSRLTVL.

The chain links TRBV2 to TRBJ1-5, with D possibly matching TRBD1 (5 bases). The V end lost 6 bases, the J end lost 9 bases, and 18 bases lay between the germline ends. Germline V gene sequence: CDR1 SNHLY, CDR2 FYNNEI. The CDR3 loop spans 14 amino acids. The CDR3 nucleotides are TGTGCCAGCAGAGTTGACGGGGGGAGTGGGCCCCAGCATTTT. It specifies CASRVDGGSGPQHF.

The genes are TRBV19 and TRBJ2-1; 9 bases are a match to TRBD1. CDR3 length equals 14 residues. The germline V gene has CDR1 LNHDA and CDR2 SQIVND (reference sequence). With V trimmed by 5 bases and J by 9 bases, 8 bases remained unmatched. CDR3 sequence: CASSRQGGSGEQFF. CDR3 bases: TGTGCCAGTAGTCGACAGGGGGGTTCTGGTGAGCAGTTCTTC.

To note about this clone: Other DNA sequences in this sample translate to the same CDR3. This rearrangement joins TRBV7-2 to TRBJ1-5; D perhaps matches TRBD1 (5 bases). Trimming stripped 2 bases from V and 2 bases from J, with 7 bases between. CDR1 SGHTA and CDR2 FQGNSA come from the germline V gene. The length of the CDR3 is 14 residues. CDR3 nucleotide sequence: TGTGCCAGCAGCTTACGAGGGGGCAATCAGCCCCAGCATTTT. Translation gives CASSLRGGNQPQHF.